This TCR beta chain is drawn from a study of metastatic and nonmetastatic thyroid tumors (dated by TCRdb to the early 2020s). Notes on the research overall: For patients with malignant and with benign thyroid disease, the researchers compared repertoires between peripheral blood samples and tumor or nodule tissue samples.

No treatment had been received by any patient before thyroid surgery. Patient clinical samples collected from about 2012 to 2018 were retrospectively analysed using T-cell receptor beta sequencing. The paper's findings and limits, for the study overall: TCR beta diversity was reported as significantly higher in malignant tumors than in benign nodules, in both blood and tumor samples.

This clone was detected many times. Its antigen has not been determined. There are no base qualities to consult, and no much larger clone falls within one base. CDR1 and CDR2 were assigned from the germline V gene as SGHTS and YDEGEE. From cysteine to phenylalanine, the CDR3 is 13 amino acids long. The sequence is cut down to CDR3 DNA, 39 bases in frame from base 1. Trimming takes 1 base from V and 3 bases from J, and the germline ends sit 8 bases apart. The library relied on PCR. The instrument given in TCRdb is Illumina HiSeq 4000. The TCR beta-chain CDR3 region of each patient was profiled by high-throughput sequencing. Per the original workflow: Drawing on CDR3 differences between clinicopathological groups, the researchers built a classifier meant to tell apart patients with distant-metastatic papillary thyroid cancer. The Shannon index was used to measure repertoire diversity, and the Morisita-Horn index was used to measure how similar tumor and blood repertoires were. TCRdb reprocessed the public reads (quality trimming at Q25 with fastp, clone calling with MiXCR) and kept in-frame beta chains. For this entry, the V and J calls and clone size follow TCRdb and not the study's own pipeline. The table for this sample lists around 45,000 clones; 4% of them were counted only once. The top ten constitute over 9% of the sample.

This chain joins TRBV5-8 to TRBJ2-7, with an unclear D gene assignment. The specimen was blood. The receptor comes from a female donor with papillary thyroid cancer or a benign thyroid nodule (not recorded which). Some clones in this sample may be carry-over from other donors' samples. The DNA reads as follows: TGTGCCAGCAGCTTGCTTGGGTTCTACGAGCAGTACTTC. Its amino acids are CASSLLGFYEQYF.